The 2 T cell receptor beta chains below were found in one sample sequenced in a study of blood T cell repertoires in COVID-19. The method was immunoSEQ multiplex PCR; TCRdb's version includes in-frame clones alone and lacks a portion of them. In the table there are about 35,000 clones, more than 80% of which are singletons. The sequencing sample was made of peripheral blood. These receptor sequences come from a man aged 55 to 70 with active or convalescent COVID-19.

This chain links TRBV3-1 (or the pseudogene TRBV3-2) with TRBJ2-5; a possible D gene is TRBD2 (6 bases). This CDR3 has 13 amino acids. The ends were cut back, 1 base at V and 5 bases at J, with 8 bases in the middle. CDR1 and CDR2 from the germline V gene are LGHDT and YNNKEL (reference sequence). The CDR3 is CASSQGGVETQYF. CDR3 sequence (DNA): TGTGCCAGCAGCCAAGGGGGGGTTGAGACCCAGTACTTC.

The gene calls are TRBV2 and TRBJ2-5; the D gene is possibly TRBD2 (6 bases). The CDR3 totals 13 residues. Trimming removed 7 bases from V and 5 bases from J, with 14 bases in between. Per the germline V gene, CDR1 is SNHLY and CDR2 is FYNNEI. CDR3 nucleotide sequence: TGTGCCAGCACCCGGACCCGGGGGGAGACCCAGTACTTC. This translates into CASTRTRGETQYF.